This TCR beta chain was found in a study of monozygotic twins with inflammatory bowel disease. The input for each TCR library was around 3,200 ng of total RNA. No DNA is given; TCRdb re-called the 5' RACE reads and lists each CDR3 protein once. The listing contains some 160,000 distinct CDR3 sequences. The CDR3 covers 15 residues. Germline-derived CDR1 and CDR2 are SGHKS and YYEKEE (reference sequence). The receptor was isolated from a human donor with ulcerative colitis or Crohn's disease, or a healthy co-twin of an affected twin (not recorded which). What was sequenced was blood. The gene calls are TRBV5-5 and TRBJ2-2; the TRBD1 assignment by TCRdb is unverifiable without DNA. CDR3: CASSLQAINTGELFF. Filled out from reference TRBV5-5 and TRBJ2-2, the complete variable domain reads DAGVTQSPTHLIKTRGQQVTLRCSPISGHKSVSWYQQVLGQGPQFIFQYYEKEERGRGNFPDRFSARQFPNYSSELNVNALLLGDSALYLCASSLQAINTGELFFGEGSRLTVL.